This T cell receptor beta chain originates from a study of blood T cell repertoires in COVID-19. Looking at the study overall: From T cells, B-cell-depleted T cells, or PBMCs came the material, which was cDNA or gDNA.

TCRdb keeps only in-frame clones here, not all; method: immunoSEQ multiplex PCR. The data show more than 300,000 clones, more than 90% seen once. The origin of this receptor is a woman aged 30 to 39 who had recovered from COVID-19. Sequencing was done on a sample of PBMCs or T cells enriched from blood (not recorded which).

The CDR3 region is CASSLQAGLAGVEQYF. The DNA of the CDR3 is TGTGCCAGCAGCTTACAGGCGGGTCTAGCGGGAGTTGAGCAGTACTTC. The rearrangement joins TRBV7-8 to TRBJ2-7, with 10 bases aligning to TRBD2. Germline-derived CDR1 and CDR2 are SGHVS and FQNEAQ. Trimming at V came to 2 bases and at J to 7 bases, leaving 11 bases not matched to a gene. This CDR3 is built from 16 residues. Using reference TRBV7-8 and TRBJ2-7 for the parts outside the CDR3, the full variable domain is GAGVSQSPRYKVAKRGQDVALRCDPISGHVSLFWYQQALGQGPEFLTYFQNEAQLDKSGLPSDRFFAERPEGSVSTLKIQRTQQEDSAVYLCASSLQAGLAGVEQYFGPGTRLTVT.